The entry that follows covers one T cell receptor (beta chain) sequence. The sample originates from a study of blood T cell repertoires in COVID-19. For the study at large: Sources were T cells, B-cell-depleted T cells, or PBMCs; the material itself was cDNA or gDNA.

In the study's own analysis: From reference gene primer amplification, estimates of nucleated cell counts were derived. Profiled with immunoSEQ multiplex PCR; TCRdb holds only in-frame clones, not every one. The V and J calls and clone size were taken over from that table, and D and trimming were inferred from the DNA. The table records roughly 200,000 clones, about 87% of them present only once. Trimming cost V 4 bases and J 7 bases, with 7 bases left between them. CDR1 and CDR2 from the germline V gene are GTSNPN and SVGIG (reference sequence). The CDR3 is made up of 11 amino acids. The rearrangement links TRBV30 to TRBJ2-2; D is unresolved. The source material was peripheral blood. This TCR was recovered from a man in his 70s with acute or convalescent COVID-19. This CDR3 is CAWNGFGELFF. The CDR3 bases are TGTGCCTGGAACGGGTTCGGGGAGCTGTTTTTT.